This T cell receptor beta chain was documented in a study of neurological immune-mediated disorders. TCRdb fed the 5' RACE reads into MiXCR, producing one record per CDR3 protein. The table lists tens of thousands of distinct CDR3 sequences, about 7% of them singletons, with 5.7% in the top ten. This clonotype appeared many times. Trimming stripped 5 bases from V and 1 base from J, with 13 bases between. Germline CDR1 and CDR2: MNHEY and SVGEGT. The CDR3 consists of 15 residues. This clonotype was sampled from a man aged 50-60 years in good health. This chain uses TRBV6-2 or TRBV6-3 with TRBJ2-3; D gene ambiguous. Sequencing input: CD4+ T cells from blood. The CDR3 sequence is CASSGLGRRTDTQYF. Written as DNA, the CDR3 is TGTGCCAGCAGTGGCCTGGGCCGGCGCACAGATACGCAGTATTTT.